The 17 T cell receptor beta chains reported below all come from one sample, sequenced in a study of blood T cell repertoires in COVID-19. Sequenced by immunoSEQ multiplex PCR; TCRdb stores in-frame clones only, minus some. The repertoire has 110,000 or so clones, around nine tenths of them found once; the top ten carry around 8.4%. The source material was peripheral blood. Receptor source: a woman in her 70s who had recovered from COVID-19.

V is TRBV28 and J is TRBJ2-5; D is possibly TRBD2 (7 bases). Germline V gives CDR1 MDHEN, CDR2 SYDVKM. CDR3 length: 12 amino acids. V lost 10 bases to trimming and J lost 7 bases, with 16 bases between them. CDR3: CAIKGGAGTQYF. In nucleotides, the CDR3 is TGTGCCATAAAAGGGGGGGCGGGGACCCAGTACTTC. The full variable domain, with the rest looked up from reference TRBV28 and TRBJ2-5, is DVKVTQSSRYLVKRTGEKVFLECVQDMDHENMFWYRQDPGLGLRLIYFSYDVKMKEKGDIPEGYSVSREKKERFSLILESASTNQTSMYLCAIKGGAGTQYFGPGTRLLVL.

The chain is built from TRBV27 and TRBJ2-5; TRBD1 matches at 9 bases. Per the germline V gene, CDR1 is MNHEY and CDR2 is SMNVEV (reference sequence). With 4 bases clipped from V and 5 bases from J, the junction kept 8 bases outside the gene matches. The CDR3 extends over 15 amino acids. CDR3: CASSYGTGMRETQYF. CDR3 coding DNA: TGTGCCAGCAGTTACGGGACAGGGATGAGGGAGACCCAGTACTTC.

The rearrangement joins TRBV9 to TRBJ1-2; D is perhaps TRBD1 (6 bases). Trimming took 3 bases from V and 7 from J, leaving 13 bases between them. Germline lookup yields CDR1 SGDLS and CDR2 YYNGEE. The CDR3 runs to 13 residues. The CDR3 DNA follows: TGTGCCAGCAGCGCAGGGGCAGGGGCTGGCTACACCTTC. This encodes CASSAGAGAGYTF.

J is TRBJ2-7 and V is TRBV6-5, with unresolved D. Trimming removed 2 bases at V and 6 bases at J, with 5 bases between. CDR1 and CDR2 from the germline V gene are MNHEY and SVGAGI. This CDR3 has 11 residues. CDR3 sequence: CASSYSREQYF. CDR3 coding DNA: TGTGCCAGCAGTTACAGCCGCGAGCAGTACTTC.

The V call is TRBV24-1, the J call TRBJ1-1; D call uncertain. Trimming removed 7 bases at V and 5 bases at J, with 16 bases between. Germline V gene lookup returns CDR1 KGHDR and CDR2 SFDVKD. The CDR3 has 14 amino acids. CDR3 sequence: CATRRGGWGTEAFF. The CDR3 DNA sequence: TGTGCCACCAGACGGGGAGGTTGGGGAACTGAAGCTTTCTTT.

The rearrangement uses TRBV7-2 and TRBJ1-1; D is uncertain. Germline V lookup: CDR1 SGHTA, CDR2 FQGNSA. V lost 1 base and J lost 4, with 10 bases in between. This CDR3 is built from 14 residues. The CDR3 sequence is CASSLDGGPTEAFF. The CDR3 coding sequence is TGTGCCAGCAGCTTAGATGGAGGGCCCACTGAAGCTTTCTTT.

With respect to this clone: Other DNA sequences in the same sample also yield this CDR3. The chain uses TRBV7-2 and TRBJ2-7, with 8 bases identical to TRBD2. Germline V gene lookup returns CDR1 SGHTA and CDR2 FQGNSA. CDR3 length: 14 amino acids. V lost 5 bases and J lost 2; bases outside the gene matches: 5. In nucleotides, the CDR3 is TGTGCCAGCAGCCTGGGACTAGTACCCTACGAGCAGTACTTC. Its protein product is CASSLGLVPYEQYF.

The chain couples TRBV4-2 to TRBJ2-7; 10 bases are shared with TRBD2. CDR3 length equals 16 residues. Germline V gene lookup returns CDR1 LGHNA and CDR2 YNFKEQ. Trimming at V came to 4 bases and at J to 1 base, leaving 7 bases not matched to a gene. The CDR3 is CASSRLPAGGSYEQYF. CDR3 sequence (DNA): TGTGCCAGCAGCCGCCTTCCAGCGGGGGGGTCCTACGAGCAGTACTTC.

This chain uses TRBV28 with TRBJ1-4; D unresolved. Trimming removed 6 bases at V and 7 bases at J, with 12 bases between. The CDR3 extends over 13 amino acids. The germline V gene has CDR1 MDHEN and CDR2 SYDVKM. CDR3 sequence reads: CASSNTRGEKLFF. In DNA form, the CDR3 reads TGTGCCAGCAGCAACACACGGGGTGAAAAACTGTTTTTT.

The chain carries TRBV7-2 and TRBJ2-5, with a possible D match to TRBD2 (6 bases). CDR1 SGHTA and CDR2 FQGNSA come from the germline V gene. Trimming pared 5 bases from V and 5 bases from J, leaving 15 bases between. The CDR3 covers 14 residues. The CDR3 region is CASSPWTGGETQYF. The CDR3 bases are TGTGCCAGCAGCCCTTGGACTGGGGGGGAGACCCAGTACTTC.

The chain links TRBV7-2 to TRBJ2-5, with 9 bases lining up with TRBD2. Germline CDR1 and CDR2: SGHTA and FQGNSA. The CDR3 contains 15 residues. V was clipped by 0 bases and J by 5 bases; unmatched bases: 4. The CDR3 DNA is TGTGCCAGCAGCTTAGCCGGACTAGCGTCGGAGACCCAGTACTTC. Its protein is CASSLAGLASETQYF.

V and J are TRBV27 and TRBJ1-2, with TRBD1 identical over 10 bases. J lost 6 bases, V lost 5 bases, and 6 bases had no gene match. Looked up from germline, CDR1 is MNHEY and CDR2 is SMNVEV (reference sequence). The CDR3 has 14 amino acids. CDR3 sequence (DNA): TGTGCCAGCAGTCCAGCCGGGACAGGGGATGGCTACACCTTC. It codes for CASSPAGTGDGYTF.

A note on this clone: A junction end diverges from the germline sequence, so it may reflect a read error. The J gene is TRBJ2-5, the V gene TRBV10-3, with 10 bases identical to TRBD1. There are 12 residues in the CDR3. Germline V lookup: CDR1 ENHRY, CDR2 SYGVKD. This CDR3 is CAISEPGTGADF. The CDR3 DNA is TGTGCCATCAGTGAGCCGGGGACAGGGGCTGACTTC.

V is TRBV6-5 and J is TRBJ2-1; TRBD2 matches 12 bases. The CDR3 runs to 14 residues. With V trimmed by 11 bases and J by 7 bases, 9 bases remained unmatched. Germline V gives CDR1 MNHEY, CDR2 SVGAGI. CDR3 region: CAVQTSGGLNEQFF. The CDR3 DNA follows: TGTGCCGTACAGACTAGCGGGGGCCTAAATGAGCAGTTCTTC.

The J gene is TRBJ2-2, the V gene TRBV5-4; 13 bases align to TRBD2. CDR3 length: 17 residues. Germline trimming cut 4 bases from V and 7 bases from J; bases unmatched to any gene: 10. Germline assignment: CDR1 SGHNT and CDR2 YYREEE (reference sequence). This chain's CDR3 is CASSAGTSGILFGELFF. CDR3 bases: TGTGCCAGCAGCGCGGGGACTAGCGGGATTCTGTTCGGGGAGCTGTTTTTT. Based on the CDR3 plus reference TRBV5-4 and TRBJ2-2, the full variable domain is ETGVTQSPTHLIKTRGQQVTLRCSSQSGHNTVSWYQQALGQGPQFIFQYYREEENGRGNFPPRFSGLQFPNYSSELNVNALELDDSALYLCASSAGTSGILFGELFFGEGSRLTVL.

This clone was recorded once. The chain employs TRBV6-6 and TRBJ1-5; 7 bases match TRBD1. Germline-derived CDR1 and CDR2 are MNHNY and SVGAGI (reference sequence). The CDR3 has 14 residues. V shed 0 bases and J 4 bases; nucleotides not matched to a gene: 0. The CDR3 here is CASSYSRGNQPQHF. The CDR3 nucleotides read TGTGCCAGCAGTTACTCCAGGGGGAATCAGCCCCAGCATTTT.

The chain employs TRBV7-2 and TRBJ1-5; 7 bases line up with TRBD1. This CDR3 is 15 amino acids long. Germline loops: CDR1 SGHTA, CDR2 FQGNSA. J lost 7 bases, V lost 5 bases, and 11 bases had no gene match. For the CDR3, the DNA is TGTGCCAGCAGCCAACATTCAGGGGGAGGCCAGCCCCAGCATTTT. Amino acids: CASSQHSGGGQPQHF.